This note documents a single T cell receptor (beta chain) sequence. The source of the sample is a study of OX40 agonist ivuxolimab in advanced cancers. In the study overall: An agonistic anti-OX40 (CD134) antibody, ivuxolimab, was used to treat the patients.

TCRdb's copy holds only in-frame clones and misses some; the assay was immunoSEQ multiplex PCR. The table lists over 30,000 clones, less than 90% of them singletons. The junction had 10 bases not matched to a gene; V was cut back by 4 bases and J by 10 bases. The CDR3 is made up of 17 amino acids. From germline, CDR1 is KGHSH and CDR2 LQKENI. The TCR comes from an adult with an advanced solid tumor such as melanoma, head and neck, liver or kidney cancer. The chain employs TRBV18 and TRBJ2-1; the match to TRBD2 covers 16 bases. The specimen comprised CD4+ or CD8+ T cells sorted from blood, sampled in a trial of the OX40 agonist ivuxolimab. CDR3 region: CASSLSTGTSGGGEQFF. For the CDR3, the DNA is TGTGCCAGCTCACTATCGACCGGGACTAGCGGGGGGGGAGAGCAGTTCTTC.